The 5 T cell receptor beta chains listed next were all sequenced from one sample in a study of T cells in Graves' hyperthyroidism and ophthalmopathy. Regions amplified from RNA transcripts were the TCR beta CDR3 regions. A first-round RT-PCR of the TCR CDR3 used the HTBI primer set. Using its own MiXCR run on the multiplex PCR reads, TCRdb lists one record per CDR3 protein. The sample shows roughly 700,000 distinct CDR3 sequences, approximately 40% of them seen only once. What was sequenced was blood. These receptors were obtained from a woman in her thirties or forties with Graves' hyperthyroidism.

The rearrangement links TRBV5-1 to TRBJ1-4, with TRBD1 identical over 7 bases. Germline values: CDR1 SGHRS, CDR2 YFSETQ. V lost 3 bases and J lost 3; bases outside the gene matches: 20. The CDR3 is made up of 20 amino acids. DNA for the CDR3: TGCGCCAGCAGCTCACAGGGGAGGTGGTATGATGACACGCCTAATGAAAAACTGTTTTTT. Translation gives CASSSQGRWYDDTPNEKLFF.

The table lists this clonotype with a few counts. This chain links TRBV20-1 with TRBJ1-3; possible D gene TRBD1, 6 bases. The germline gives CDR1 DFQATT, CDR2 SNEGSKA (reference sequence). V lost 0 bases to trimming and J lost 3 bases, with 12 bases between them. This CDR3 spans 15 amino acids. CDR3 sequence: CSARDTGGGGNTIYF. CDR3 DNA sequence: TGCAGTGCTAGAGATACAGGAGGGGGTGGAAACACCATATATTTT.

As for this clonotype: This may stem from a read error, because a much larger clone lies one nucleotide away. The CDR3: CAGGKGIQETQYF. DNA of the CDR3: TGTGCCGGCGGAAAGGGGATCCAAGAGACCCAGTACTTC. V gene TRBV5-4 combines with J gene TRBJ2-5, with a tentative D call TRBD1 (5 bases). The germline V gene has CDR1 SGHNT and CDR2 YYREEE (reference sequence). V lost 10 bases and J 1 base, leaving 14 bases between the germline ends. CDR3 length: 13 residues. Variable domain in full (rest from reference TRBV5-4 and TRBJ2-5): ETGVTQSPTHLIKTRGQQVTLRCSSQSGHNTVSWYQQALGQGPQFIFQYYREEENGRGNFPPRFSGLQFPNYSSELNVNALELDDSALYLCAGGKGIQETQYFGPGTRLLVL.

In its sample, this clonotype was seen many times. The chain uses TRBV19 and TRBJ1-4; possibly TRBD1 for D (6 bases). Per the germline V gene, CDR1 is LNHDA and CDR2 is SQIVND (reference sequence). V lost 2 bases and J lost 3, with 10 bases in between. This CDR3 region has 15 residues. The CDR3 loop is CASSIPGQANEKLFF. CDR3 in DNA: TGTGCCAGTAGTATACCGGGACAAGCTAATGAAAAACTGTTTTTT.

This clonotype has only one observation. The gene calls are TRBV24-1 and TRBJ2-2, with D hard to call. With 6 bases removed from V and 0 bases from J, the gap between germline ends came to 7 bases. CDR1 KGHDR and CDR2 SFDVKD come from the germline V gene. This CDR3 has 14 amino acids. CDR3 loop: CATSSISNTGELFF. In DNA, the CDR3 is TGTGCCACCAGTAGTATTTCGAACACCGGGGAGCTGTTTTTT.